The 30 T cell receptor beta chains below come from one sample, sequenced in a study of cytomegalovirus exposure and HLA in healthy donors. Vbeta (60) and Jbeta (13) primers were used in the PCR. Profiling relied on immunoSEQ multiplex PCR, and the TCRdb table lists in-frame clones only, not all of them. The data show tens of thousands of clones, with just under 70% seen just once and 11% held by the top ten. The sample consisted of PBMCs. The receptors were gathered from a woman aged 25 to 45 in good health and CMV-seronegative.

This clone appeared a single time. This chain joins TRBV7-3 and TRBJ2-1; TRBD2 is a possible D gene (6 bases). CDR1 SGHTA and CDR2 FQGTGA come from the germline V gene. This CDR3 has 15 residues. Trimming removed 3 bases from V and 6 bases from J, with 15 bases in between. The CDR3 protein is CASSLGGPLPNEQFF. The CDR3 nucleotides read TGTGCCAGCAGCTTGGGGGGACCCTTACCCAATGAGCAGTTCTTC.

CDR3 residues: CASSQDNLLTGELFF. The DNA of the CDR3 is TGTGCCAGCAGCCAAGACAATCTGCTAACCGGGGAGCTGTTTTTT. The V gene is TRBV4-2, the J gene TRBJ2-2; no firm D call. The CDR3 is 15 residues long. With 0 bases removed from V and 5 bases from J, the gap between germline ends came to 10 bases. CDR1 and CDR2 from the germline V gene are LGHNA and YNFKEQ.

This rearrangement joins TRBV5-1 to TRBJ1-2; D is unclear. The CDR3 runs to 14 residues. The V gene lost 4 bases and the J gene lost 8 bases, with 18 bases spanning the gap. The germline V gene has CDR1 SGHRS and CDR2 YFSETQ. CDR3 sequence (DNA): TGCGCCAGCAGCCCCACTGGAGGCAGCCTGGGCTACACCTTC. This gives the protein CASSPTGGSLGYTF.

V is TRBV6-5 and J is TRBJ1-1; D is unresolved. The V and J ends lost 6 bases and 0 bases respectively, with 5 bases between them. The germline gives CDR1 MNHEY, CDR2 SVGAGI. The CDR3 consists of 12 residues. The CDR3 nucleotides read TGTGCCAGCAGCACTTTGAACACTGAAGCTTTCTTT. Residues: CASSTLNTEAFF.

This clone was counted only a few times. The rearrangement uses TRBV7-9 and TRBJ1-4; D is uncertain. This CDR3 is built from 15 residues. V gave up 1 base and J gave up 3 bases, with 9 bases separating them. Germline CDR1 reads SEHNR; CDR2 reads FQNEAQ (reference sequence). CDR3 region: CASSLEGGSNEKLFF. CDR3 in DNA: TGTGCCAGCAGCTTAGAGGGAGGGTCTAATGAAAAACTGTTTTTT.

V gene TRBV6-1 combines with J gene TRBJ2-3, with 7 bases matching TRBD2. V lost 6 bases to trimming and J lost 2 bases; unmatched junction nucleotides: 5. CDR1 MNHNS and CDR2 SASEGT come from the germline V gene. The CDR3 is made up of 14 amino acids. The CDR3 coding sequence is TGTGCCAGCAGGTCTAGCGGTAACACAGATACGCAGTATTTT. Translation: CASRSSGNTDTQYF.

The gene calls are TRBV18 and TRBJ2-3; 7 bases agree with TRBD2. This CDR3 comprises 15 residues. V shed 3 bases, J shed 0 bases, and the junction held 3 bases outside the gene matches. Germline CDR1 KGHSH, CDR2 LQKENI. The CDR3 nucleotides are TGTGCCAGCTCACCGTCTAGCGGAAGCACAGATACGCAGTATTTT. Protein: CASSPSSGSTDTQYF.

The CDR3 region has the DNA TGTGCCTCCAGCGGGCCTAGGGGCACAGATACGCAGTATTTT. This translates into CASSGPRGTDTQYF. V usage is TRBV5-4 and J usage is TRBJ2-3; maybe TRBD2 (6 bases). V dropped 10 bases and J dropped 1 base, with 16 bases sitting between them. The CDR3 extends over 14 amino acids. Germline V gene data show CDR1 as SGHNT and CDR2 as YYREEE (reference sequence).

With respect to this clone: Given the absence of the conserved phenylalanine or tryptophan at the CDR3 end, a read error is likely. The DNA is left out, because the CDR3 cannot be placed on it with certainty; the CDR3 is given as TCRdb lists it. The rearrangement links TRBV7-9 to TRBJ1-2; TRBD1 reflects the table's D call only, with no check against the DNA. The germline CDR1 and CDR2 sequences are SEHNR and FQNEAQ (reference sequence). 11 amino acids form the CDR3, both terminal residues included. The CDR3 here is CASSFGQGAPD.

The rearrangement links TRBV18 to TRBJ2-5; possibly TRBD1 for D (5 bases). The CDR3 runs 14 residues. CDR1 and CDR2 from the germline V gene are KGHSH and LQKENI. The germline V and J ends were trimmed by 5 bases and 2 bases, with 12 bases remaining between them. The CDR3 loop reads CASSAQDKQETQYF. The CDR3 nucleotides are TGTGCCAGCTCAGCCCAGGACAAACAAGAGACCCAGTACTTC.

The V gene is TRBV2, the J gene TRBJ2-5; D may be TRBD2 (7 bases). The V gene's germline CDR1 is SNHLY and CDR2 FYNNEI. This CDR3 is built from 15 residues. The ends were cut back, 6 bases at V and 5 bases at J, with 19 bases in the middle. CDR3 amino acids: CASSLDSWGGETQYF. The CDR3 DNA reads TGTGCCAGCAGCCTGGACAGTTGGGGGGGGGAGACCCAGTACTTC.

The chain combines TRBV2 with TRBJ1-3; D remains ambiguous. Trimming took off 5 bases at V and 0 bases at J, with 5 bases between the two ends. The CDR3 has 13 amino acids. Germline CDR1 SNHLY, CDR2 FYNNEI. CDR3 sequence: CASSMSSGNTIYF. CDR3 nucleotides: TGTGCCAGCAGTATGAGCTCTGGAAACACCATATATTTT. The entire variable domain, with the rest obtained from reference TRBV2 and TRBJ1-3, is as follows: EPEVTQTPSHQVTQMGQEVILRCVPISNHLYFYWYRQILGQKVEFLVSFYNNEISEKSEIFDDQFSVERPDGSNFTLKIRSTKLEDSAMYFCASSMSSGNTIYFGEGSWLTVV.

This clone has only one observation. This chain joins TRBV7-8 and TRBJ1-4, with D maybe TRBD1 (5 bases). The CDR3 has 15 residues. V was cut by 5 bases and J by 0 bases, with 10 bases left in between. The V gene's germline CDR1 is SGHVS and CDR2 FQNEAQ. The CDR3 region has the DNA TGTGCCAGCAGCCGGGGGTGGGCAACTAATGAAAAACTGTTTTTT. Amino acid sequence: CASSRGWATNEKLFF. The full variable domain, completed using reference TRBV7-8 and TRBJ1-4, is GAGVSQSPRYKVAKRGQDVALRCDPISGHVSLFWYQQALGQGPEFLTYFQNEAQLDKSGLPSDRFFAERPEGSVSTLKIQRTQQEDSAVYLCASSRGWATNEKLFFGSGTQLSVL.

The rearrangement uses TRBV7-3 and TRBJ2-3, with 11 bases identical to TRBD2. The germline CDR1 and CDR2 sequences are SGHTA and FQGTGA. The CDR3 has 14 residues. The V gene end was trimmed by 6 bases and the J gene end by 4 bases; junction bases not matched to a gene: 3. This chain's CDR3 is CASRPSGGSDTQYF. The DNA of the CDR3 is TGTGCCAGCAGACCTAGCGGGGGGTCAGATACGCAGTATTTT. The full variable domain, completed using reference TRBV7-3 and TRBJ2-3, is GAGVSQTPSNKVTEKGKYVELRCDPISGHTALYWYRQSLGQGPEFLIYFQGTGAADDSGLPNDRFFAVRPEGSVSTLKIQRTERGDSAVYLCASRPSGGSDTQYFGPGTRLTVL.

This clone has a single count. This rearrangement joins TRBV5-8 to TRBJ1-2, with D possibly matching TRBD1 (5 bases). Trimming left V 4 bases short and J 2 bases short, with 12 bases between. The CDR3 spans 14 residues. The germline gives CDR1 SGHTS, CDR2 YDEGEE. The CDR3 spells CASSIRDSNYGYTF. The CDR3 bases are TGTGCCAGCAGCATACGGGACTCGAACTATGGCTACACCTTC.

The rearrangement joins TRBV10-1 to TRBJ2-3, with 8 bases fitting TRBD2. The germline CDR1 and CDR2 sequences are WNHNN and SYGVQD (reference sequence). Trimming took 2 bases from V and 3 from J; bases not matched to a gene: 4. The CDR3 extends over 15 amino acids. Here the CDR3 reads CASSEHGLATDTQYF. The DNA of the CDR3 is TGCGCCAGCAGTGAGCATGGACTAGCAACAGATACGCAGTATTTT.

This clone was detected a few times. The chain combines TRBV5-6 with TRBJ1-2; tentative D call: TRBD1 (5 bases). The CDR3 loop spans 13 amino acids. CDR1 is SGHDT and CDR2 is YYEEEE in the germline V gene. V gave up 0 bases and J gave up 7 bases, with 10 bases separating them. CDR3 protein: CASSLAPGLGYTF. The CDR3 DNA follows: TGTGCCAGCAGCTTGGCCCCAGGGCTTGGCTACACCTTC.

About this clone itself: Germline is not matched at one junction end, which may reflect a read error. The chain uses TRBV7-9 and TRBJ1-5; D gene uncertain. Germline lookup yields CDR1 SEHNR and CDR2 FQNEAQ (reference sequence). The CDR3 covers 12 residues. This chain's CDR3 is CSSSLSVQPQHF. The CDR3 DNA reads as TGTTCCAGCAGCTTATCGGTCCAGCCCCAGCATTTT. Full variable domain (missing parts from reference TRBV7-9 and TRBJ1-5): DTGVSQNPRHKITKRGQNVTFRCDPISEHNRLYWYRQTLGQGPEFLTYFQNEAQLEKSRLLSDRFSAERPKGSFSTLEIQRTEQGDSAMYLCSSSLSVQPQHFGDGTRLSIL.

The V gene is TRBV10-3, the J gene TRBJ1-5; D is undetermined. CDR3 length: 14 residues. V shed 5 bases and J shed 2 bases, with 10 bases lying between them. The germline CDR1 and CDR2 sequences are ENHRY and SYGVKD. DNA of the CDR3: TGTGCCATCAGTCCCAGTGGTGGCAATCAGCCCCAGCATTTT. Its protein is CAISPSGGNQPQHF.

This clone came up many times. J is TRBJ2-7 and V is TRBV29-1, with a weak D call TRBD2 (6 bases). Germline values: CDR1 SQVTM, CDR2 ANQGSEA. V shed 4 bases and J shed 4 bases, with 11 bases lying between them. The CDR3 covers 12 residues. Here the CDR3 DNA reads TGCAGCGTTGGATCAGGGAGGTACGAGCAGTACTTC. It codes for CSVGSGRYEQYF.

The CDR3, as DNA: TGCGCCAGCAGCCAGGGGACAGGGGTCAAGGAAAAACTGTTTTTT. Translated, it gives CASSQGTGVKEKLFF. The V and J genes are TRBV4-3 and TRBJ1-4, with 10 bases lining up with TRBD1. Germline CDR1 is LGHNA and CDR2 is YSLEER. This CDR3 contains 15 residues. With V trimmed by 3 bases and J by 8 bases, 6 bases remained unmatched.

The chain recombines TRBV18 with TRBJ1-5, with D possibly being TRBD1 (6 bases). Germline lookup yields CDR1 KGHSH and CDR2 LQKENI. Trimming shortened V by 3 bases and J by 2 bases, and 8 bases separated the two germline ends. The CDR3 runs to 14 residues. Here the CDR3 reads CASSPDSGNQPQHF. Written as DNA, the CDR3 is TGTGCCAGCTCACCGGACAGCGGCAATCAGCCCCAGCATTTT.

As for this clone: This same CDR3 is encoded by further DNA sequences in the sample. The V gene is TRBV7-3, the J gene TRBJ1-1; TRBD1 aligns across 8 bases. CDR1 is SGHTA and CDR2 is FQGTGA in the germline V gene. With 5 bases clipped from V and 3 bases from J, the junction kept 5 bases outside the gene matches. This CDR3 is built from 14 residues. The CDR3 DNA reads TGTGCCAGCAGCGCCGGACAGGGACACACTGAAGCTTTCTTT. Translated, it gives CASSAGQGHTEAFF.

The rearrangement uses TRBV2 and TRBJ2-7; TRBD2 might be the D (6 bases). This CDR3 has 15 residues. From germline, CDR1 is SNHLY and CDR2 FYNNEI. V was pared by 5 bases and J by 1 base, with 15 bases between. CDR3 in amino acids: CASSLGGTQSYEQYF. In nucleotides, the CDR3 is TGTGCCAGCAGTCTAGGTGGGACTCAATCCTACGAGCAGTACTTC.

The CDR3 protein is CASSLSVKGGGTQYF. The CDR3 DNA reads TGTGCCAGCAGTTTATCGGTTAAGGGGGGAGGGACGCAGTATTTT. This chain connects TRBV27 to TRBJ2-3; D is possibly TRBD2 (7 bases). Deletions cut 0 bases from V and 9 bases from J, with 16 bases between. The CDR3 runs 15 residues. Germline lookup yields CDR1 MNHEY and CDR2 SMNVEV (reference sequence).

The CDR3 DNA sequence: TGTGCCAGCAGCGGGGGAGATACGCAGTATTTT. It translates to CASSGGDTQYF. The chain is built from TRBV27 and TRBJ2-3, with a weak D call TRBD2 (6 bases). The CDR3 length is 11 residues. The V and J ends lost 6 bases and 5 bases respectively, with 6 bases between them. In germline, CDR1 is MNHEY, CDR2 SMNVEV (reference sequence).

This chain uses TRBV6-1 with TRBJ1-2; 10 bases are shared with TRBD1. Germline lookup yields CDR1 MNHNS and CDR2 SASEGT. This CDR3 is built from 15 residues. The V gene end was trimmed by 2 bases and the J gene end by 7 bases; junction bases not matched to a gene: 7. The CDR3 protein is CASSELGQGTPGYTF. CDR3 bases: TGTGCCAGCAGTGAATTGGGACAGGGGACCCCTGGCTACACCTTC.

The gene calls are TRBV6-5 and TRBJ1-5; D is undetermined. Trimming removed 0 bases at V and 2 bases at J, with 8 bases between. This CDR3 comprises 15 residues. Germline CDR1 and CDR2: MNHEY and SVGAGI. The CDR3 here is CASSYSEGGNQPQHF. DNA of the CDR3: TGTGCCAGCAGTTACTCGGAGGGCGGCAATCAGCCCCAGCATTTT.

The chain links TRBV2 to TRBJ2-7, with no clear D. Germline V gives CDR1 SNHLY, CDR2 FYNNEI. This CDR3 is built from 16 residues. V was clipped by 10 bases and J by 0 bases, with 22 bases between them. The CDR3: CATLNLDGRSSYEQYF. DNA of the CDR3: TGTGCCACCCTGAACCTTGACGGCCGGAGCTCCTACGAGCAGTACTTC.

The chain uses TRBV9 and TRBJ1-2; TRBD1 might be the D (6 bases). Trimming took off 4 bases at V and 0 bases at J, with 19 bases between the two ends. The CDR3 loop spans 17 amino acids. Germline loops: CDR1 SGDLS, CDR2 YYNGEE. CDR3: CASSPSGTSAANYGYTF. CDR3 sequence (DNA): TGTGCCAGCAGCCCGAGCGGGACATCCGCGGCTAACTATGGCTACACCTTC.